This record covers a single T cell receptor beta chain. This sample is part of a study of blood T cell repertoires in COVID-19. Participant-given clinical history determined each cohort assignment. Source study methods: By means of reference gene primer amplification, nucleated cell counts were estimated. Repertoires were generated with immunoSEQ multiplex PCR, while TCRdb's copy carries only in-frame clones and drops some. V and J calls plus clone size are reproduced from that table; the DNA served to infer D and trimming. The repertoire has about 230,000 clones, over 85% of them found once; the top ten carry almost 4%. This CDR3 has 12 residues. Between the trimmed V and J ends, which lost 2 bases and 7 bases, there was a span of 6 bases. Germline V gene sequence: CDR1 KGHSH, CDR2 LQKENI.

This clonotype originated in a woman in her twenties or thirties with acute COVID-19. V gene TRBV18 combines with J gene TRBJ1-5, with D maybe TRBD1 (5 bases). Material: PBMCs or T cells enriched from blood (not recorded which). CDR3 region: CASSPNRQPQHF. CDR3 bases: TGTGCCAGCTCACCAAACAGGCAGCCCCAGCATTTT.